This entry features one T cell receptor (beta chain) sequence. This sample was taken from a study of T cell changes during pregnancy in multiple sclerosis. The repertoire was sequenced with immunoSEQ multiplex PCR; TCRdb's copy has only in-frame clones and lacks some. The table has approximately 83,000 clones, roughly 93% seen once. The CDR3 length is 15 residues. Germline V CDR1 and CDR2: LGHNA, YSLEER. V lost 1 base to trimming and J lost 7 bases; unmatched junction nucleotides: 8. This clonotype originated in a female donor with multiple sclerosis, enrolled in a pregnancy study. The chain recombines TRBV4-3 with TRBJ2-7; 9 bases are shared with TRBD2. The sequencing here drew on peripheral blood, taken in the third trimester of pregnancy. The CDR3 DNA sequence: TGCGCCAGCAGCCAAGCGACTAGCGGACCTTTGGAGCAGTACTTC. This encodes CASSQATSGPLEQYF.